The subject of this entry is one TCR beta chain. It has no known antigen specificity. No clone much larger than this one lies a single base away; base qualities are absent. These data originate in a study of T cell changes during pregnancy in multiple sclerosis (dated by TCRdb to between 2018 and 2021). A note on the overall study: The study looked at changes in the T cell repertoire across pregnancy in women with multiple sclerosis.

Trimming removed 5 bases from V and 8 bases from J, leaving 13 bases between the germline ends. The germline V gene provides CDR1 SGDLS and CDR2 YYNGEE. The CDR3 starts with the cysteine, ends with the phenylalanine, and has 12 residues. Of all the DNA, just the CDR3 is kept, 36 bases in frame from base 1. The library was prepared using the immunoSEQ multiplex PCR assay. The immuneACCESS repertoire file appears here via TCRdb, limited to in-frame rearrangements. These files lack a portion of the clones; in checked studies, under half of the deficit traces to unresolved V genes, and the cause of the others is not known. For this sample there are about 28,000 clones; approximately 91% appear just once. Over 0.45% of the sample is taken by the ten largest.

Specimen: CD4+ T cells from peripheral blood mononuclear cells, collected in the first trimester of pregnancy. The sequence joins TRBV9 to TRBJ1-2; too little of a D gene remains to name it. The receptor was isolated from a female donor in good health, enrolled as a control in a pregnancy study. The DNA is TGTGCCAGCAGACTCCCTGAATTAGGCTACACCTTC. Translated, this gives CASRLPELGYTF.